This entry is about one T cell receptor (beta chain). Additional DNA sequences in this sample encode the identical CDR3. This record comes from a study of shared clonotypes between healthy human individuals. Study-wide context: Each donor's CD4 naive and CD4 memory cells filled three plates apiece, CD8 naive two, and CD8 memory one.

CD45RO-negative cells were positively selected for CCR7, leaving out terminally differentiated effector memory CD45RA+ cells. Sequenced by immunoSEQ multiplex PCR; TCRdb stores in-frame clones only, minus some. The sample lists 1.5 million to 2.5 million clones; roughly 95% were seen once. The V and J ends lost 0 bases and 8 bases respectively, with 6 bases between them. Germline V gene lookup returns CDR1 SGHRS and CDR2 YFSETQ. The CDR3 contains 12 residues. The sequence derives from a man younger than 30 in good health. The genes are TRBV5-1 and TRBJ2-1; possibly TRBD2 for D (6 bases). The sequenced sample was naive CD8+ T cells sorted from blood. The CDR3 DNA follows: TGCGCCAGCAGCTTGGCGGGGGATGAGCAGTTCTTC. It yields the protein CASSLAGDEQFF.